These 30 T cell receptor beta chains were sequenced from one sample in a study of glioma-infiltrating T cells. TCR alpha and beta CDR3 regions were amplified from RNA using iRepertoire nested multiplex PCR. MiXCR was run by TCRdb on the multiplex PCR reads, yielding one entry per CDR3 protein. The sample lists more than 350,000 distinct CDR3 sequences; 41% were seen once. Sequencing was carried out using glioma tissue, nonneoplastic brain tissue, or PBMCs (not recorded which). All receptors come from a human donor with low-grade glioma or glioblastoma, undergoing nonglioma brain surgery, or in good health (not recorded which).

This clonotype was observed a few times. This rearrangement joins TRBV20-1 to TRBJ2-5, with TRBD2 matching over 9 bases. Germline V lookup: CDR1 DFQATT, CDR2 SNEGSKA (reference sequence). CDR3 size: 14 residues. V shed 5 bases and J 7 bases; nucleotides not matched to a gene: 11. This CDR3 is CSAPYLAGEGTQYF. CDR3 nucleotides: TGCAGTGCTCCCTACTTAGCGGGAGAGGGGACCCAGTACTTC.

This sequence joins TRBV12-3 or TRBV12-4 and TRBJ2-2; D remains unclear. Trimming shortened V by 6 bases and J by 0 bases, and 11 bases separated the two germline ends. The CDR3 runs 15 residues. The CDR3 DNA reads as TGTGCCAGCAGCCCCCGTCGCGCGAACACCGGGGAGCTGTTTTTT. Translating gives CASSPRRANTGELFF.

This clonotype came up a few times. The chain links TRBV6-5 to TRBJ2-1, with 7 bases that match TRBD2. CDR1 and CDR2 from the germline V gene are MNHEY and SVGAGI. Trimming cost V 0 bases and J 3 bases; bases outside gene matches: 8. The CDR3 covers 17 residues. CDR3 coding DNA: TGTGCCAGCAGTTACTCGAAGGCCAGCGGGAACTACAATGAGCAGTTCTTC. Translating gives CASSYSKASGNYNEQFF.

The chain employs TRBV2 and TRBJ1-5; 8 nucleotides agree with TRBD1. V shed 3 bases, J shed 4 bases, and the junction held 5 bases outside the gene matches. This CDR3 contains 15 residues. Germline V gene lookup returns CDR1 SNHLY and CDR2 FYNNEI. The CDR3 nucleotides read TGTGCCAGCAGTGATTTTACAGGGGGAAATCAGCCCCAGCATTTT. Its translation is CASSDFTGGNQPQHF.

V usage is TRBV27 and J usage is TRBJ1-5; tentatively, D is TRBD1 (5 bases). Germline CDR1 is MNHEY and CDR2 is SMNVEV (reference sequence). The CDR3 totals 18 residues. Trimming stripped 6 bases from V and 3 bases from J, with 24 bases between. The CDR3 here is CASRRAKGPYQTNQPQHF. CDR3 nucleotide sequence: TGTGCCAGCAGAAGAGCGAAGGGACCCTACCAAACCAATCAGCCCCAGCATTTT.

This clonotype was detected ten times or more. This chain uses TRBV27 with TRBJ1-6; D remains ambiguous. Germline V gene sequence: CDR1 MNHEY, CDR2 SMNVEV (reference sequence). The ends were cut back, 0 bases at V and 7 bases at J, with 10 bases in the middle. The CDR3 contains 15 residues. As DNA, the CDR3 is TGTGCCAGCAGTTTATCGTCTCGAGCGAATTCACCCCTCCACTTT. It is translated as CASSLSSRANSPLHF.

The chain carries TRBV28 and TRBJ2-2; 7 bases map to TRBD2. The CDR3 contains 14 residues. The germline CDR1 and CDR2 sequences are MDHEN and SYDVKM. V shed 8 bases, J shed 6 bases, and the junction held 9 bases outside the gene matches. CDR3 amino acids: CASARAGEAGELFF. The CDR3 DNA reads as TGTGCCAGCGCTCGGGCGGGAGAGGCCGGGGAGCTGTTTTTT. The full variable domain, rest sourced from reference TRBV28 and TRBJ2-2, is DVKVTQSSRYLVKRTGEKVFLECVQDMDHENMFWYRQDPGLGLRLIYFSYDVKMKEKGDIPEGYSVSREKKERFSLILESASTNQTSMYLCASARAGEAGELFFGEGSRLTVL.

In its sample, this clonotype was seen a few times. The chain joins TRBV10-3 to TRBJ2-7, with TRBD2 identical over 11 bases. The V and J ends lost 6 bases and 6 bases, in that order; junction bases with no gene match: 10. The CDR3 has 15 amino acids. The germline gives CDR1 ENHRY, CDR2 SYGVKD. For the CDR3, the DNA is TGTGCCATCAGCCCTCTAGCGGGAGGACTTAGCGAGCAGTACTTC. It codes for CAISPLAGGLSEQYF.

This clonotype was counted only a few times. One junction end disagrees with the germline gene, perhaps due to a read error. This chain uses TRBV7-7 with TRBJ1-4; D ambiguous. The CDR3 sequence is 14 residues long. Germline V CDR1 and CDR2: SSHAT, FNYEAQ (reference sequence). CDR3 loop: CASSFGRLNEKLFF. The CDR3 coding sequence is TGTGCTAGCAGCTTCGGCAGACTTAATGAAAAACTGTTTTTT.

The chain couples TRBV14 to TRBJ2-1; the match to TRBD2 covers 12 bases. Germline loops: CDR1 SGHDN, CDR2 FVKESK. V dropped 2 bases and J dropped 8; count of bases not matched to a gene: 4. The CDR3 is made up of 15 amino acids. CDR3 residues: CASSQSGLAGYEQFF. The CDR3 nucleotides read TGTGCCAGCAGCCAATCTGGACTAGCGGGATATGAGCAGTTCTTC.

There are many counts of this clonotype. The V and J genes are TRBV7-6 and TRBJ2-7, with unresolved D. Germline V lookup: CDR1 SGHVS, CDR2 FNYEAQ. The V gene lost 1 base and the J gene lost 5 bases, with 9 bases spanning the gap. The CDR3 spans 13 residues. The CDR3, as DNA: TGTGCCAGCAGCTTAGACCTGTCCAACGAGCAGTACTTC. The encoded protein is CASSLDLSNEQYF. The full variable domain, rest sourced from reference TRBV7-6 and TRBJ2-7, is GAGVSQSPRYKVTKRGQDVALRCDPISGHVSLYWYRQALGQGPEFLTYFNYEAQQDKSGLPNDRFSAERPEGSISTLTIQRTEQRDSAMYRCASSLDLSNEQYFGPGTRLTVT.

Note on this clonotype: Likely a read error: the CDR3 ends without its conserved phenylalanine or tryptophan. V usage is TRBV7-9 and J usage is TRBJ1-1; TRBD1 might be the D (5 bases). The CDR3 loop spans 11 amino acids. Per germline, CDR1 SEHNR and CDR2 FQNEAQ (reference sequence). V was cut by 4 bases and J by 7 bases, with 7 bases left in between. The CDR3 DNA follows: TGTGCCAGCAGCTCAGGGAGTGAAGCTTTCCTT. Its protein is CASSSGSEAFL.

V and J are TRBV19 and TRBJ2-5; D is uncertain. Germline loops: CDR1 LNHDA, CDR2 SQIVND (reference sequence). The germline V and J ends were trimmed by 6 bases and 2 bases, with 4 bases remaining between them. The length of the CDR3 is 11 residues. Here the CDR3 reads CASRGQETQYF. The DNA of the CDR3 is TGTGCCAGTAGGGGGCAAGAGACCCAGTACTTC.

A single count supports this clonotype. Germline is not matched at one junction end, which may reflect a read error. V is TRBV7-2 and J is TRBJ2-3, with 9 bases that match TRBD2. Germline V CDR1 and CDR2: SGHTA, FQGNSA. The CDR3 is 16 residues long. DNA of the CDR3: TGTGCCAGCAGCTTACCGGCGGGAGGGCCCATAGATACGCAGTTCTTT. It is translated as CASSLPAGGPIDTQFF.

J is TRBJ2-1 and V is TRBV7-2; D not resolved. Germline CDR1 and CDR2: SGHTA and FQGNSA. There are 15 residues in the CDR3. V was shortened by 3 bases and J by 1 base, with 10 bases between the two germline ends. The CDR3 bases are TGTGCCAGCAGCTTCAGAGATCTTTCCTACAATGAGCAGTTCTTC. Translation gives CASSFRDLSYNEQFF.

This clonotype has only a few counts. The chain combines TRBV4-2 with TRBJ2-3, with 7 bases lining up with TRBD2. Trimming took 0 bases from V and 2 from J; bases not matched to a gene: 8. The V gene's germline CDR1 is LGHNA and CDR2 YNFKEQ. The CDR3 is 17 amino acids. The DNA of the CDR3 is TGTGCCAGCAGCCAAGAATTGCAGCGGGACTACACAGATACGCAGTATTTT. This translates into CASSQELQRDYTDTQYF.

This clonotype has ten or more counts. The chain carries TRBV6-2 or TRBV6-3 and TRBJ1-5, with 7 bases lining up with TRBD1. From germline, CDR1 is MNHEY and CDR2 SVGEGT. This CDR3 contains 17 residues. J gave up 5 bases and V 2 bases, and 12 bases lay outside the gene matches. CDR3 DNA sequence: TGTGCCAGCAGTTACCTGGGGACAGCGCTACCACATCAGCCCCAGCATTTT. Translating gives CASSYLGTALPHQPQHF.

The table lists this clonotype with a few counts. This chain joins TRBV6-5 and TRBJ2-4, with a weak D call TRBD2 (5 bases). The ends were cut back, 0 bases at V and 8 bases at J, with 17 bases in the middle. The CDR3 covers 16 residues. The germline gives CDR1 MNHEY, CDR2 SVGAGI. The chain's CDR3 is CASSYSGSGGRDIQYF. Here the CDR3 DNA reads TGTGCCAGCAGTTACTCGGGATCCGGCGGGCGGGACATTCAGTACTTC.

The chain couples TRBV7-2 to TRBJ2-5, with 10 bases fitting TRBD2. The ends lost 6 bases at V and 3 bases at J; junction bases unmatched: 10. Germline CDR1 is SGHTA and CDR2 is FQGNSA. There are 16 residues in the CDR3. The CDR3 nucleotides are TGTGCCAGCAGACACAACCGACTAGCGGGCAAAGAGACCCAGTACTTC. Amino acid sequence: CASRHNRLAGKETQYF.

This clonotype was counted between two and nine times. The rearrangement uses TRBV20-1 and TRBJ1-5, with 9 bases matching TRBD1. Germline V lookup: CDR1 DFQATT, CDR2 SNEGSKA (reference sequence). V dropped 6 bases and J dropped 7; count of bases not matched to a gene: 7. The CDR3 sequence is 13 residues long. The CDR3 DNA reads TGCAGTGCCCCGGGACAGGGACAACAGCCCCAGCATTTT. Translating it yields CSAPGQGQQPQHF.

The chain employs TRBV29-1 and TRBJ2-7; D is perhaps TRBD1 or TRBD2 (5 bases each). CDR1 SQVTM and CDR2 ANQGSEA come from the germline V gene. The germline V and J ends were trimmed by 1 base and 4 bases, with 14 bases remaining between them. The CDR3 has 14 amino acids. CDR3 coding DNA: TGCAGCGTTGAAGTTCGGGCAGGGACGTACGAGCAGTACTTC. Protein sequence: CSVEVRAGTYEQYF.

For this clonotype: This may come from a read error, since a much larger clone is one base off. The chain uses TRBV20-1 and TRBJ2-1, with D perhaps matching TRBD2 (6 bases). The CDR3 has 12 residues. In germline, CDR1 is DFQATT, CDR2 SNEGSKA (reference sequence). V dropped 5 bases and J dropped 7 bases, with 12 bases sitting between them. CDR3 sequence reads: CSAPRAGNEQFF. The CDR3 DNA reads as TGCAGTGCTCCGCGAGCGGGTAATGAGCAGTTCTTC.

The gene calls are TRBV20-1 and TRBJ2-7; D ambiguous. The germline V and J ends were trimmed by 5 bases and 3 bases, with 23 bases remaining between them. CDR1 DFQATT and CDR2 SNEGSKA come from the germline V gene (reference sequence). The CDR3 consists of 16 residues. CDR3 loop: CSAGKQYSISGYEQYF. The CDR3 DNA follows: TGCAGTGCTGGTAAACAATACAGTATCTCTGGCTACGAGCAGTACTTC.

For this clonotype: One base away lies a much larger clone, so this may be a sequencing read error. V usage is TRBV6-1 and J usage is TRBJ2-1; D not resolved. This CDR3 region has 12 residues. In germline, CDR1 is MNHNS, CDR2 SASEGT. CDR3 in amino acids: CASSEIYSEQFF. The CDR3 coding sequence is TGTGCCAGCAGTGAAATTTACAGTGAGCAGTTCTTC.

As regards this clonotype: Germline is not matched at one junction end, which may reflect a read error. V gene TRBV28 combines with J gene TRBJ2-7, with 12 bases identical to TRBD2. Germline V gene lookup returns CDR1 MDHEN and CDR2 SYDVKM. This CDR3 spans 16 amino acids. CDR3 in DNA: TGTGCCAGCAGTTTAGGGCTAGCGGGAGGGTCCTACGACCAGTACTTC. Protein product: CASSLGLAGGSYDQYF.

This clonotype has a count of ten or more. V usage is TRBV15 and J usage is TRBJ1-3, with D perhaps matching TRBD1 (5 bases). Per the germline V gene, CDR1 is LNHNV and CDR2 is YYDKDF (reference sequence). This CDR3 has 14 amino acids. Trimming cost V 6 bases and J 2 bases, with 11 bases left between them. The CDR3 coding sequence is TGTGCCACCAGAGAGGGGACGGCTGGAAACACCATATATTTT. Its translation: CATREGTAGNTIYF.

This clonotype was found a few times. The V gene is TRBV28, the J gene TRBJ2-2, with D possibly being TRBD2 (7 bases). CDR3 length: 15 amino acids. Germline V gene sequence: CDR1 MDHEN, CDR2 SYDVKM. With 3 bases removed from V and 5 bases from J, the gap between germline ends came to 13 bases. The DNA for the CDR3 is TGTGCCAGCAGTTTCGGGGGGCGAGCTACCGGGGAGCTGTTTTTT. This translates into CASSFGGRATGELFF.

The chain employs TRBV11-2 and TRBJ2-3; 10 bases fit TRBD1. Per germline, CDR1 SGHAT and CDR2 FQNNGV. With 2 bases clipped from V and 6 bases from J, the junction kept 17 bases outside the gene matches. The CDR3 runs to 19 residues. The CDR3 reads CASSLYPSGQGYRGDTQYF. The CDR3 nucleotides read TGTGCCAGCAGCTTATACCCCTCGGGACAGGGGTACCGAGGGGATACGCAGTATTTT.

Of note for this clonotype: A much larger clone lies a single base off, so this may be a read error. The V and J genes are TRBV20-1 and TRBJ2-1; TRBD1 aligns across 9 bases. Unmatched junction bases numbered 3, after V lost 4 bases and J lost 2 bases. This CDR3 region has 14 residues. Germline V gene data show CDR1 as DFQATT and CDR2 as SNEGSKA (reference sequence). This CDR3 is CSANGQGTYNEQFF. The CDR3 nucleotides are TGCAGTGCTAACGGACAGGGGACCTACAATGAGCAGTTCTTC.

This clonotype was counted many times. The J gene is TRBJ1-2, the V gene TRBV27, with D tentatively TRBD1 (6 bases). There are 14 residues in the CDR3. Germline V gene data show CDR1 as MNHEY and CDR2 as SMNVEV (reference sequence). V shed 3 bases and J shed 3 bases, with 11 bases lying between them. For the CDR3, the DNA is TGTGCCAGCAGTTTGGGGGGCAGGGACTATGGCTACACCTTC. Translating it yields CASSLGGRDYGYTF.